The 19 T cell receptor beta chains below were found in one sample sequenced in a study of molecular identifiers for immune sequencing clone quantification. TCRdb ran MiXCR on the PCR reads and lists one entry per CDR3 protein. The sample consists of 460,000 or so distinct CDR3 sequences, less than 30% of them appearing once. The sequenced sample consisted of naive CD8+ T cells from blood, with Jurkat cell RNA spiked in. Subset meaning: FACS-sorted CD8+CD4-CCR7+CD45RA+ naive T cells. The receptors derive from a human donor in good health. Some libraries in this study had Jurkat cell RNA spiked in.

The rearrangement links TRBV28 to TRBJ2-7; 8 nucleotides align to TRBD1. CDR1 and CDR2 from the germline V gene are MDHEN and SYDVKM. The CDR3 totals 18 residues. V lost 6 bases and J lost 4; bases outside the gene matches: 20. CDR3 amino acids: CASSPNGLQGELLYEQYF. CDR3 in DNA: TGTGCCAGCAGCCCGAACGGACTACAGGGGGAACTTTTATACGAGCAGTACTTC.

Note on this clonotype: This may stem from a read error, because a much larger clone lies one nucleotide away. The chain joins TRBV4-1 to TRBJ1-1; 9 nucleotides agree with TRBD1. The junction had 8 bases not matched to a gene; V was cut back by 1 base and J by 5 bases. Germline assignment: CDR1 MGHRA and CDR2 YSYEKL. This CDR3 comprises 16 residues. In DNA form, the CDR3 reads TGCGCCAGCAGCCAAGGATATACAGGGGGCTTGACTGAAGCTTTCTTT. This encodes CASSQGYTGGLTEAFF.

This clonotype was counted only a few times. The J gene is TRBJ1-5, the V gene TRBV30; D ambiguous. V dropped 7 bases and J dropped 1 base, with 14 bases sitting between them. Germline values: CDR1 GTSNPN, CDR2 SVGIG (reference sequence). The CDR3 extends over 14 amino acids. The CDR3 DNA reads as TGTGCCTTCAGCTCGACGACGAGCAATCAGCCCCAGCATTTT. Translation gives CAFSSTTSNQPQHF.

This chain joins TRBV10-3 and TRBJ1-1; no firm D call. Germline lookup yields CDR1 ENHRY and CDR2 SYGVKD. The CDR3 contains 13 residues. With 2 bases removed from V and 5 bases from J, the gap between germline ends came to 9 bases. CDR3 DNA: TGTGCCATCAGTGAGGGAGGGCGTACTGAAGCTTTCTTT. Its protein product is CAISEGGRTEAFF.

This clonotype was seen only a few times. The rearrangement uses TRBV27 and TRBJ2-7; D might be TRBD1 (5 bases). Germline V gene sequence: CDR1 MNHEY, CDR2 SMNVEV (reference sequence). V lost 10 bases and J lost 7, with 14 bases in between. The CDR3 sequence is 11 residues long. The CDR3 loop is CATKEGDEQYF. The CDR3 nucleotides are TGTGCCACCAAAGAAGGGGATGAGCAGTACTTC.

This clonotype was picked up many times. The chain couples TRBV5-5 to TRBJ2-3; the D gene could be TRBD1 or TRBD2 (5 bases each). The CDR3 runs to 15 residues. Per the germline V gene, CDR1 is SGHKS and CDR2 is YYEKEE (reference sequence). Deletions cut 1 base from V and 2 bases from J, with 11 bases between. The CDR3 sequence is CASSLRRDPTDTQYF. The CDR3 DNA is TGTGCCAGCAGCTTGAGAAGGGACCCCACAGATACGCAGTATTTT.

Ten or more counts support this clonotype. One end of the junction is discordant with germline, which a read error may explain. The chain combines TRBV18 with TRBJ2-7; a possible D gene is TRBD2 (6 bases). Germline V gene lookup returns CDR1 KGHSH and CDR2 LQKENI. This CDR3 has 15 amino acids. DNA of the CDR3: TGTGCCAGCTCAACACCTACGGAGGGGACCTACGAGCAGTACTTC. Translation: CASSTPTEGTYEQYF.

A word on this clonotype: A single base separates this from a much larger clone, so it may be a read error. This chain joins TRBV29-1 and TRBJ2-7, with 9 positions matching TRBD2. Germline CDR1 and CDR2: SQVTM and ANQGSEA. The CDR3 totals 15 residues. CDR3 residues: CSAGGREGHWYVQYF. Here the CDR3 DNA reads TGCAGCGCCGGAGGGCGGGAGGGCCATTGGTACGTGCAGTACTTC.

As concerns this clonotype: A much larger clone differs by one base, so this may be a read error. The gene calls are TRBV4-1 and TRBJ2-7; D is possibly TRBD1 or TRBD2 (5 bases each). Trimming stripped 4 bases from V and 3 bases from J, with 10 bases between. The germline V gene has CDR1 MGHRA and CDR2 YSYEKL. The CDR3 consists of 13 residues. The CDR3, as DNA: TGCGCCAGCAGCCGACGAGGGGACTACGAGCAGTACTTC. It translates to CASSRRGDYEQYF.

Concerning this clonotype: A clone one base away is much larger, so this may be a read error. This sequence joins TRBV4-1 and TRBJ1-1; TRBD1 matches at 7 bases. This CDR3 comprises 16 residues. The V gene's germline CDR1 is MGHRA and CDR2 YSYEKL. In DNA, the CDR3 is TGCGCCCGCAGCCAGAGGGCCGGGACAGTGAACACTGAAGCTTTCTTT. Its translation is CARSQRAGTVNTEAFF.

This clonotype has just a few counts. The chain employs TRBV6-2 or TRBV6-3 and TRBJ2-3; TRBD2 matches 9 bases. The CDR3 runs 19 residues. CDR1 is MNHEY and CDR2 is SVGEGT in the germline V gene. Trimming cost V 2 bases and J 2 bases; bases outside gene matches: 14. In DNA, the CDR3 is TGTGCCAGCAGTTACGCGTACGGAGCGGGGGGCCCTAACACAGATACGCAGTATTTT. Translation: CASSYAYGAGGPNTDTQYF.

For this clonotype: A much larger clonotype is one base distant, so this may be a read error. In DNA, the CDR3 is TGTGCCAGCACCCCGCAGGAGAGGCTCTGGAACATTCAGTACTTC. Translation gives CASTPQERLWNIQYF. The rearrangement joins TRBV12-3 or TRBV12-4 to TRBJ2-4; D is unclear. Trimming left V 7 bases short and J 7 bases short, with 20 bases between. The CDR3 totals 15 residues.

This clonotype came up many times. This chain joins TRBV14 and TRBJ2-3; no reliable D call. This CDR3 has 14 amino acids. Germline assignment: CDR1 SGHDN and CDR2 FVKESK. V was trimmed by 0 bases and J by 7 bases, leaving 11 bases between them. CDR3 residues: CASSQDHLPHTQYF. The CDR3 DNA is TGTGCCAGCAGCCAAGATCACCTTCCCCATACGCAGTATTTT.

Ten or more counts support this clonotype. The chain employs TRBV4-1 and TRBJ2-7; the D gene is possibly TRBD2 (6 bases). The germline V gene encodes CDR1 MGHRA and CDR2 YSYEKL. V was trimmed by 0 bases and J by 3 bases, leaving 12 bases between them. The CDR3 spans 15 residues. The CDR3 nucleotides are TGCGCCAGCAGCCAAGACCCGGAGGGGTTCTACGAGCAGTACTTC. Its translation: CASSQDPEGFYEQYF.

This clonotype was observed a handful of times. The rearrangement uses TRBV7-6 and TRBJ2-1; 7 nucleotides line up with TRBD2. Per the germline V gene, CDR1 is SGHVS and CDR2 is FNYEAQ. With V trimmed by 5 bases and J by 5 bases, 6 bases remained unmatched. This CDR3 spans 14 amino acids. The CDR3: CASSPGTINNEQFF. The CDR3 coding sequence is TGTGCCAGCAGCCCCGGGACTATAAACAATGAGCAGTTCTTC.

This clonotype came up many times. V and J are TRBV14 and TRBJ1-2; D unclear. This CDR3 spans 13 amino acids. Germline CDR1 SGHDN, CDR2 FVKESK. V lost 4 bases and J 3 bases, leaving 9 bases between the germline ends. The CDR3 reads CASSPEIDYGYTF. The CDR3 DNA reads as TGTGCCAGCAGCCCGGAGATCGACTATGGCTACACCTTC.

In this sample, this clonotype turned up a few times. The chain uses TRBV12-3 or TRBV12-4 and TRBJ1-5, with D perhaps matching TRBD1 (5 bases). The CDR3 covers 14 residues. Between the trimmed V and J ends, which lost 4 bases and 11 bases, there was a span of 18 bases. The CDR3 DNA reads TGTGCCAGCAGTTCCTCGGGACCAACGCAGGCCCAGCATTTT. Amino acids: CASSSSGPTQAQHF.

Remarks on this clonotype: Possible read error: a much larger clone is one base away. This chain's CDR3 is CASSVGTAYNEQLF. The CDR3 DNA reads TGTGCCAGCAGCGTAGGGACAGCCTACAATGAGCAGCTCTTC. The chain is built from TRBV6-5 and TRBJ2-1; 7 bases line up with TRBD1. The CDR3 runs 14 residues. The germline V gene encodes CDR1 MNHEY and CDR2 SVGAGI.

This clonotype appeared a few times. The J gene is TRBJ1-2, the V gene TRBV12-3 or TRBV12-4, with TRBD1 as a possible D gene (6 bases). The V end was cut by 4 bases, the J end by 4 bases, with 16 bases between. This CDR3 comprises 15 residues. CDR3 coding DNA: TGTGCCAGCAGTTCCATTGGACAGCTACTCTATGGCTACACCTTC. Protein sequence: CASSSIGQLLYGYTF.